This TCR beta chain is from a study of OX40 agonist ivuxolimab in advanced cancers. CDR3 length equals 16 residues. V gave up 4 bases and J gave up 4 bases; unmatched junction bases: 11. Per the germline V gene, CDR1 is SGHVS and CDR2 is FNYEAQ. Study results and caveats: The antigen specificity of the peripheral T cells (those that were expanded) was not determined. There was clonal expansion of CD4+ and CD8+ blood T cells by week 6 at 0.1 to 3.0 mg/kg.

Measured with immunoSEQ multiplex PCR; TCRdb has only the in-frame clones, and not every one. The data hold some 90,000 clones, with approximately 91% observed a single time. Worth noting for this clone: Its antigen is still unknown.

The source of this sequence is an adult with an advanced solid tumor such as melanoma, head and neck, liver or kidney cancer. The chain is built from TRBV7-6 and TRBJ2-5; 8 bases fit TRBD1. The specimen was CD4+ or CD8+ T cells sorted from blood, collected in a trial of the OX40 agonist ivuxolimab. Written as DNA, the CDR3 is TGTGCCAGCAGCTCTCAAGCACCCGGGACAGGAGAGACCCAGTACTTC. This gives the protein CASSSQAPGTGETQYF.